This passage covers 27 T cell receptor beta chains from one sample sequenced in a study of T cell responses to AZD1222 COVID-19 vaccine. Libraries were prepared by immunoSEQ multiplex PCR; TCRdb keeps only in-frame clonotypes and omits some of them. In the table there are roughly 160,000 clones, around 92% of which are singletons. The starting material was peripheral blood, obtained on day 0 of MenACWY control vaccination. All receptors derive from an adult in good health.

This clone was detected once. The rearrangement links TRBV7-6 to TRBJ2-7; TRBD2 agrees at 7 bases. CDR3 size: 16 residues. Trimming removed 5 bases from V and 4 bases from J; junction bases left unmatched: 14. Germline V gene data show CDR1 as SGHVS and CDR2 as FNYEAQ. The CDR3 DNA reads as TGTGCCAGCAGCCCCTTCCTTGGGGAGGGGATATACGAGCAGTACTTC. This sequence encodes CASSPFLGEGIYEQYF.

V is TRBV3-1 (or the pseudogene TRBV3-2) and J is TRBJ2-2; D possibly corresponds to TRBD1 (6 bases). V gave up 1 base and J gave up 7 bases, with 10 bases separating them. From germline, CDR1 is LGHDT and CDR2 YNNKEL (reference sequence). The CDR3 has 14 amino acids. The CDR3 reads CASSQVEGGGELFF. The CDR3 region has the DNA TGTGCCAGCAGCCAAGTAGAAGGGGGCGGGGAGCTGTTTTTT.

The gene calls are TRBV5-6 and TRBJ2-7; tentatively, D is TRBD1 (5 bases). V was clipped by 4 bases and J by 5 bases, with 19 bases between them. Germline CDR1 and CDR2: SGHDT and YYEEEE. This CDR3 has 15 residues. DNA of the CDR3: TGTGCCAGCAGCCTAAGAGTGGCAGGGTCTCACGAGCAGTACTTC. Its translation: CASSLRVAGSHEQYF.

The chain carries TRBV10-3 and TRBJ2-1; 14 bases line up with TRBD2. The CDR3 is 17 residues long. CDR1 is ENHRY and CDR2 is SYGVKD in the germline V gene. Trimming removed 0 bases from V and 5 bases from J; junction bases left unmatched: 3. The CDR3 spells CAISESTSGGANNEQFF. CDR3 DNA sequence: TGTGCCATCAGTGAGTCGACTAGCGGGGGGGCGAACAATGAGCAGTTCTTC.

The chain carries TRBV15 and TRBJ2-7, with 8 bases matching TRBD1. With V trimmed by 5 bases and J by 2 bases, 5 bases remained unmatched. CDR1 is LNHNV and CDR2 is YYDKDF in the germline V gene (reference sequence). The CDR3 is 14 amino acids. The chain's CDR3 is CATSVRDRTYEQYF. In DNA, the CDR3 is TGTGCCACCAGCGTCCGGGACAGGACCTACGAGCAGTACTTC. The variable domain in full, completed from reference TRBV15 and TRBJ2-7, reads DAMVIQNPRYQVTQFGKPVTLSCSQTLNHNVMYWYQQKSSQAPKLLFHYYDKDFNNEADTPDNFQSRRPNTSFCFLDIRSPGLGDTAMYLCATSVRDRTYEQYFGPGTRLTVT.

The chain has TRBV4-1 and TRBJ1-6; a weak D match, TRBD1 (6 bases). The V end lost 5 bases, the J end lost 7 bases, and 21 bases lay between the germline ends. From germline, CDR1 is MGHRA and CDR2 YSYEKL. This CDR3 is built from 17 residues. The CDR3 loop reads CASSKASGGGQNSPLHF. DNA of the CDR3: TGCGCCAGCAGCAAGGCTAGTGGTGGGGGCCAAAATTCACCCCTCCACTTT.

The chain links TRBV5-1 to TRBJ2-5, with D possibly being TRBD1 (6 bases). The CDR3 length is 12 residues. V was trimmed by 3 bases and J by 11 bases, leaving 14 bases between them. From germline, CDR1 is SGHRS and CDR2 YFSETQ. CDR3 nucleotide sequence: TGCGCCAGCAGCTCGATACAGGGAGAACAGTACTTC. Amino acid sequence: CASSSIQGEQYF.

This rearrangement joins TRBV7-9 to TRBJ2-1; D gene uncertain. The ends were cut back, 0 bases at V and 10 bases at J, with 10 bases in the middle. Germline CDR1 reads SEHNR; CDR2 reads FQNEAQ (reference sequence). The CDR3 consists of 13 residues. The CDR3 is CASSLAGFPEQFF. The DNA of the CDR3 is TGTGCCAGCAGCTTAGCGGGATTTCCGGAGCAGTTCTTC. Together with reference TRBV7-9 and TRBJ2-1, the CDR3 gives the full variable domain: DTGVSQNPRHKITKRGQNVTFRCDPISEHNRLYWYRQTLGQGPEFLTYFQNEAQLEKSRLLSDRFSAERPKGSFSTLEIQRTEQGDSAMYLCASSLAGFPEQFFGPGTRLTVL.

The V call is TRBV5-1, the J call TRBJ1-1; D is unclear. This CDR3 has 14 residues. V lost 0 bases and J 6 bases, leaving 12 bases between the germline ends. Germline loops: CDR1 SGHRS, CDR2 YFSETQ. CDR3 sequence (DNA): TGCGCCAGCAGCTTGGGGCCGGGGTTTCCTGAAGCTTTCTTT. Its translation is CASSLGPGFPEAFF.

This chain connects TRBV7-2 to TRBJ1-6; D gene uncertain. V dropped 1 base and J dropped 6 bases, with 7 bases sitting between them. The CDR3 is 14 amino acids. Germline CDR1 SGHTA, CDR2 FQGNSA. The CDR3 loop reads CASSLEQINSPLHF. CDR3 coding DNA: TGTGCCAGCAGCTTAGAACAGATTAATTCACCCCTCCACTTT.

The V gene is TRBV6-5, the J gene TRBJ2-1; no clear D. V was pared by 7 bases and J by 2 bases, with 9 bases between. This CDR3 has 13 residues. Germline V gene sequence: CDR1 MNHEY, CDR2 SVGAGI. The CDR3 DNA reads as TGTGCCAGCAACACAGTCCCCTACAATGAGCAGTTCTTC. It encodes CASNTVPYNEQFF.

This chain joins TRBV20-1 and TRBJ2-7, with 7 bases aligning to TRBD1. The CDR3 totals 14 residues. The V gene end was trimmed by 3 bases and the J gene end by 5 bases; junction bases not matched to a gene: 10. CDR1 and CDR2 from the germline V gene are DFQATT and SNEGSKA (reference sequence). The CDR3 is CSASRVGTVNEQYF. The CDR3 DNA is TGCAGTGCTAGTCGTGTGGGGACAGTAAACGAGCAGTACTTC.

The chain carries TRBV5-1 and TRBJ2-1; 10 nucleotides line up with TRBD2. The CDR3 runs to 16 residues. The V gene end was trimmed by 0 bases and the J gene end by 8 bases; junction bases not matched to a gene: 8. CDR1 is SGHRS, CDR2 YFSETQ, per germline. The CDR3 loop is CASSLASGRAVYEQFF. The CDR3 nucleotides are TGCGCCAGCAGCTTGGCCAGCGGGAGGGCCGTATATGAGCAGTTCTTC. Full variable domain (rest looked up from reference TRBV5-1 and TRBJ2-1): KAGVTQTPRYLIKTRGQQVTLSCSPISGHRSVSWYQQTPGQGLQFLFEYFSETQRNKGNFPGRFSGRQFSNSRSEMNVSTLELGDSALYLCASSLASGRAVYEQFFGPGTRLTVL.

This clone appeared once. This chain uses TRBV11-1 with TRBJ2-5; 12 positions match TRBD2. Germline V gene data show CDR1 as SGHAT and CDR2 as FQDESV (reference sequence). This CDR3 spans 15 amino acids. Germline trimming cut 4 bases from V and 1 base from J; bases unmatched to any gene: 1. The CDR3 nucleotides read TGTGCCAGCAGCTCGACTAGCGGGAGCCAAGAGACCCAGTACTTC. Its translation is CASSSTSGSQETQYF.

The chain carries TRBV5-1 and TRBJ1-6; TRBD1 might be the D (5 bases). The germline V gene has CDR1 SGHRS and CDR2 YFSETQ. This CDR3 has 16 amino acids. Trimming removed 2 bases from V and 8 bases from J, with 17 bases in between. Written as DNA, the CDR3 is TGCGCCAGCAGCTTCTGGCAGGGAGGCCGGGATTCACCCCTCCACTTT. Residues: CASSFWQGGRDSPLHF.

The V and J genes are TRBV29-1 and TRBJ2-1; TRBD1 aligns across 7 bases. The CDR3 covers 11 residues. Germline-derived CDR1 and CDR2 are SQVTM and ANQGSEA. The J segment lost 10 bases and the V segment lost 7 bases, leaving 7 bases of the junction unmatched. The CDR3 loop reads CSAATGREQFF. In DNA form, the CDR3 reads TGCAGCGCCGCGACAGGGCGAGAGCAGTTCTTC.

The V and J genes are TRBV30 and TRBJ1-4, with TRBD1 matching 8 bases. The V and J ends lost 5 bases and 0 bases, in that order; junction bases with no gene match: 8. CDR1 is GTSNPN and CDR2 is SVGIG in the germline V gene (reference sequence). CDR3 length: 16 residues. CDR3 DNA: TGTGCCTGGGGACAGGGAACAACTACAACTAATGAAAAACTGTTTTTT. This sequence encodes CAWGQGTTTTNEKLFF. Supplemented by reference TRBV30 and TRBJ1-4, the full variable domain reads SQTIHQWPATLVQPVGSPLSLECTVEGTSNPNLYWYRQAAGRGLQLLFYSVGIGQISSEVPQNLSASRPQDRQFILSSKKLLLSDSGFYLCAWGQGTTTTNEKLFFGSGTQLSVL.

This clone was counted between two and nine times. The chain recombines TRBV6-5 with TRBJ1-2, with TRBD1 as a possible D gene (6 bases). Germline lookup yields CDR1 MNHEY and CDR2 SVGAGI. Trimming removed 4 bases from V and 5 bases from J, with 14 bases in between. The CDR3 is 14 amino acids. The CDR3 nucleotides read TGTGCCAGCAGTTCCTGGGGGCTTCCTTATGGCTACACCTTC. Its protein product is CASSSWGLPYGYTF.

CDR3 sequence reads: CASSRGTGNQPQHF. The CDR3 DNA reads as TGTGCCAGTAGTCGAGGGACAGGCAATCAGCCCCAGCATTTT. The chain has TRBV19 and TRBJ1-5; 7 positions match TRBD1. J was trimmed by 2 bases and V by 5 bases; bases with no gene match: 3. This CDR3 is 14 amino acids long. Germline V gene data show CDR1 as LNHDA and CDR2 as SQIVND (reference sequence). Full variable domain (rest looked up from reference TRBV19 and TRBJ1-5): DGGITQSPKYLFRKEGQNVTLSCEQNLNHDAMYWYRQDPGQGLRLIYYSQIVNDFQKGDIAEGYSVSREKKESFPLTVTSAQKNPTAFYLCASSRGTGNQPQHFGDGTRLSIL.

This clone was detected once. The chain uses TRBV6-5 and TRBJ2-7, with 9 positions matching TRBD2. Germline V gene sequence: CDR1 MNHEY, CDR2 SVGAGI. With 6 bases clipped from V and 6 bases from J, the junction kept 9 bases outside the gene matches. The CDR3 covers 14 residues. CDR3 residues: CASSFGGTSSEQYF. The CDR3 nucleotides read TGTGCCAGCAGCTTTGGTGGGACTAGCAGCGAGCAGTACTTC.

The chain couples TRBV6-5 to TRBJ2-6; no clear D gene. Trimming pared 6 bases from V and 0 bases from J, leaving 3 bases between. CDR3 length equals 13 residues. Per the germline V gene, CDR1 is MNHEY and CDR2 is SVGAGI. The CDR3 sequence is CASSFSGANVLTF. Here the CDR3 DNA reads TGTGCCAGCAGCTTCTCTGGGGCCAACGTCCTGACTTTC.

V gene TRBV21-1 combines with J gene TRBJ2-7; the D call in the table, TRBD2, was not verified against the DNA. TRBV21-1 is labeled a pseudogene. The CDR3 is made up of 13 amino acids. CDR3 region: CASSGSRAYEQYF. The CDR3 coding sequence is TGTGCCAGCAGCGGGTCGCGGGCCTACGAGCAGTACTTC.

V and J are TRBV4-2 and TRBJ2-2, with 14 nucleotides matching TRBD2. CDR3 length: 19 residues. Germline CDR1 reads LGHNA; CDR2 reads YNFKEQ. The ends lost 3 bases at V and 5 bases at J; junction bases unmatched: 11. The CDR3 region is CASSQNPTGTSGRTGELFF. The CDR3 DNA reads TGTGCCAGCAGCCAGAACCCGACCGGGACTAGCGGGAGAACCGGGGAGCTGTTTTTT.

This clone was observed a single time. The genes are TRBV21-1 and TRBJ1-4; TRBD1 is taken as the D call from the table, unchecked against the DNA. TRBV21-1 is shown as a pseudogene. The length of the CDR3 is 15 residues. CDR3 protein: CASSKGDRVGEKLFF. For the CDR3, the DNA is TGTGCCAGCAGCAAAGGGGACAGGGTCGGAGAAAAACTGTTTTTT.

This clone was detected only once. The chain couples TRBV6-5 to TRBJ2-2; 14 bases are shared with TRBD2. Germline-derived CDR1 and CDR2 are MNHEY and SVGAGI. V shed 7 bases and J 8 bases; nucleotides not matched to a gene: 6. CDR3 length: 15 amino acids. The CDR3 DNA is TGTGCCAGCACCCCCCGGACTAGCGGGAGGGGGGAGCTGTTTTTT. This translates into CASTPRTSGRGELFF.

The genes are TRBV5-1 and TRBJ2-7; D gene unclear. The CDR3 totals 13 residues. CDR1 SGHRS and CDR2 YFSETQ come from the germline V gene. V lost 4 bases, J lost 4 bases, and 12 bases lay in between. The DNA for the CDR3 is TGCGCCAGCAGCATCCGGGCCGGGTACGAGCAGTACTTC. Encoded protein: CASSIRAGYEQYF.

This chain joins TRBV2 and TRBJ1-1; D gene ambiguous. The CDR3 runs to 14 residues. V gave up 5 bases and J gave up 1 base, with 11 bases separating them. Germline V gene data show CDR1 as SNHLY and CDR2 as FYNNEI. Here the CDR3 DNA reads TGTGCCAGCAGTAGCTGGGCCCAGAACACTGAAGCTTTCTTT. It translates to CASSSWAQNTEAFF.